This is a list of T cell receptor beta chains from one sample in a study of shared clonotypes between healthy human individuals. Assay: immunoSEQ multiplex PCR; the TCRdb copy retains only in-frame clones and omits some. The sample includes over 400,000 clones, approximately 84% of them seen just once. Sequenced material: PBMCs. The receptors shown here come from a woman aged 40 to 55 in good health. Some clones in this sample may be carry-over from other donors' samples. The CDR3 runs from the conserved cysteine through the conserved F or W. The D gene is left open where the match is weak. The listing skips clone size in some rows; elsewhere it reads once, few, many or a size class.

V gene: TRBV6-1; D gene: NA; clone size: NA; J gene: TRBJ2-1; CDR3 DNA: TGTGCCAGCAGTGAATATCGCGTGTTGGGGAGCTACAATGAGCAGTTCTTC; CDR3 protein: CASSEYRVLGSYNEQFF
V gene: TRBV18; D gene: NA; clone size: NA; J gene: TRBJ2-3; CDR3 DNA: TGTGCCAGCTCACCCGCGGAAGATACGCAGTATTTT; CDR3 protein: CASSPAEDTQYF
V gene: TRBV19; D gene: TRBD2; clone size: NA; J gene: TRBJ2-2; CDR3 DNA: TGTGCCAGTAGAAGCGGGAGAGGCACCGGGGAGCTGTTTTTT; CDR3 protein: CASRSGRGTGELFF
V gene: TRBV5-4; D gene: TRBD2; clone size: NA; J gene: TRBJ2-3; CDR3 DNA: TGTGCCAGCAGCTTAGCTAGCGGGAGACGGGGAGATACGCAGTATTTT; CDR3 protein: CASSLASGRRGDTQYF
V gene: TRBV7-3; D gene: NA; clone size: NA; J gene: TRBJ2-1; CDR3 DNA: TGTGCCAGCAGCCCCTCTCGTTTAGGTTACAATGAGCAGTTCTTC; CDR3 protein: CASSPSRLGYNEQFF
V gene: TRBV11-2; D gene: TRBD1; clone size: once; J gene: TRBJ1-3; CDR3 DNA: TGTGCCAGCAGCTTAGCGGGACAGGGAAACACCATATATTTT; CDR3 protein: CASSLAGQGNTIYF
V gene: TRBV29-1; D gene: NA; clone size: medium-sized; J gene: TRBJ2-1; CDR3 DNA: TGCAGCGTGTCTAGGTCCGGGGAGCAGTTCTTC; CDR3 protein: CSVSRSGEQFF
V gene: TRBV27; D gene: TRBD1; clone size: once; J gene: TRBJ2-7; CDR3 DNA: TGTGCCAGCCGATCCAGGGACAGGGGGCTTGGGTGGTACGAGCAGTACTTC; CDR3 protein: CASRSRDRGLGWYEQYF
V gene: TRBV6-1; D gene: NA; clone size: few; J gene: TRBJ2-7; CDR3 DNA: TGTGCCAGTGCACAGAGCTCCTACGAGCAGTACTTC; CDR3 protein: CASAQSSYEQYF
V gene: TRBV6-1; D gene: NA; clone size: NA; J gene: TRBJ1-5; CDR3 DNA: TGTGCCAGCAGTGAAATGGACAAGTGGCAGCCCCAGCATTTT; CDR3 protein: CASSEMDKWQPQHF
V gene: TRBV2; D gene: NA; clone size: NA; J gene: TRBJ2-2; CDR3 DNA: TGTGCCAGCAGCCTGGACTCTCGGGCCGGGGAGCTGTTTTTT; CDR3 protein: CASSLDSRAGELFF
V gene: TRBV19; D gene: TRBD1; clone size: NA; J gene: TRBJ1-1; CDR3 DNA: TGTGCCAGTAGTCAAACCCGGGACAGGTCCCTGAACACTGAAGCTTTCTTT; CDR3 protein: CASSQTRDRSLNTEAFF
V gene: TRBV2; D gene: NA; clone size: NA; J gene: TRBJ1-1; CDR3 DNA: TGTGCCAGCAGCCTCGACAGGTTTGGCACTGAAGCTTTCTTT; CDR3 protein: CASSLDRFGTEAFF
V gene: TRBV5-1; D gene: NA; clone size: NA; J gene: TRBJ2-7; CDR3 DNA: TGCGCCAGCAGCTTCCGGGGGTCCTCCTACGAGCAGTACTTC; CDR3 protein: CASSFRGSSYEQYF
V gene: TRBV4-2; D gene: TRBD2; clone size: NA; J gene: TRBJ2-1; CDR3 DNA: TGTGCCAGCAGCTCTACGGGAGGCAACACCTACAATGAGCAGTTCTTC; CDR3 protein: CASSSTGGNTYNEQFF
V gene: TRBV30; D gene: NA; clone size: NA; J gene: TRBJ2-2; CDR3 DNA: TGTGCCTTGCCCCGTTGGGGCCGGGAGCTGTTTTTT; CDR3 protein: CALPRWGRELFF
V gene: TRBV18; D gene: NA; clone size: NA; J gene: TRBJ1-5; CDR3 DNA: TGTGCCAGCTCACCAGGTAGGGTTAGCAATCAGCCCCAGCATTTT; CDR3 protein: CASSPGRVSNQPQHF
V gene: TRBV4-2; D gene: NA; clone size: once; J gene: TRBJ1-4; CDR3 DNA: TGTGCCAGCAGCCAAAACCCGTCCGGGACGGGTAATGAAAAACTGTTTTTT; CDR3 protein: CASSQNPSGTGNEKLFF
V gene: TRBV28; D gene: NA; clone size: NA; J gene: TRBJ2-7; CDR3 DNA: TGTGCCAGCAGTCGCCTAGGGGTGCGAGCCCTCTACGAGCAGTACTTC; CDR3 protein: CASSRLGVRALYEQYF
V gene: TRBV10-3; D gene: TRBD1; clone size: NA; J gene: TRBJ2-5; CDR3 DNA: TGTGCCATCAGTGGACGGACAGGACTCGACCAAGAGACCCAGTACTTC; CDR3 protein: CAISGRTGLDQETQYF
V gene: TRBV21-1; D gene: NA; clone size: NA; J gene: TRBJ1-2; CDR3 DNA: TGTGCCAGCAGCAAAATAGAGGGACACCACTATGGCTACACCTTC; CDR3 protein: CASSKIEGHHYGYTF
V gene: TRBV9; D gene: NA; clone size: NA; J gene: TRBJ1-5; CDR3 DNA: TGTGCCAGCAGCCCTGGGGAATATAGCAATCAGCCCCAGCATTTT; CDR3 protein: CASSPGEYSNQPQHF
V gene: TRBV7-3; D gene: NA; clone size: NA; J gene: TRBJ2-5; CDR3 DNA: TGTGCCAGCAGCGTTAGGGGGTCAGAGACCCAGTACTTC; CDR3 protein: CASSVRGSETQYF
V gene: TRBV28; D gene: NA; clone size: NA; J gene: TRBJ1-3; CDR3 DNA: TGTGCCAGCAAGGCGGAAGGCGGATTCTCTGGAAACACCATATATTTT; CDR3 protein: CASKAEGGFSGNTIYF
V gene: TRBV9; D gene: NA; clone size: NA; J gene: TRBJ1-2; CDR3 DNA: TGTGCCAGCAGCCCCGGGGTTGGGGGCTATGGCTACACCTTC; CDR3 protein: CASSPGVGGYGYTF
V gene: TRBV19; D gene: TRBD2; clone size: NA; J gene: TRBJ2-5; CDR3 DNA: TGTGCCAGTAGTACGGCCGGGACTAGCGGGCAAGATTTTCGAGAGACCCAGTACTTC; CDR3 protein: CASSTAGTSGQDFRETQYF
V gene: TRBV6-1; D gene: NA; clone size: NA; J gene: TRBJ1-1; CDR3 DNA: TGTGCCAGCAGTGCCACCCTGAACACTGAAGCTTTCTTT; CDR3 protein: CASSATLNTEAFF
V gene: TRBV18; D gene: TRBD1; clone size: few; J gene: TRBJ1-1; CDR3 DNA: TGTGCCAGCTCACCCCGAACAGGGGTATTGGACACTGAAGCTTTCTTT; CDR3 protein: CASSPRTGVLDTEAFF
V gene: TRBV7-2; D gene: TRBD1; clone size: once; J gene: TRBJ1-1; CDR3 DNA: TGTGCCAGCAGCTTTAGACAGGGGACGGTAACTGAAGCTTTCTTT; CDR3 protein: CASSFRQGTVTEAFF
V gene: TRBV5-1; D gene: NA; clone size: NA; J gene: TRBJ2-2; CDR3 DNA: TGCGCCAGCAGCCCCGCCCCCTGGATGGAGGGCACCGGGGAGCTGTTTTTT; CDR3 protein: CASSPAPWMEGTGELFF
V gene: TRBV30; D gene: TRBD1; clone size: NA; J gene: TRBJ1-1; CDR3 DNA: TGTGCCGGACGCCAGACAGGGGGAACGCAACGGAACACTGAAGCTTTCTTT; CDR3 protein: CAGRQTGGTQRNTEAFF
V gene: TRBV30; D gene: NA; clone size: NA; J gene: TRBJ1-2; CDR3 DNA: TGTGCCTGGAGTCGGACCGGGACCCCCTATGGCTACACCTTC; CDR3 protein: CAWSRTGTPYGYTF
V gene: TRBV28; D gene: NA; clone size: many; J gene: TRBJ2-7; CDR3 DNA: TGTGCCAGCAGGACCGGGGGAATTTACGAGCAGTACTTC; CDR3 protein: CASRTGGIYEQYF
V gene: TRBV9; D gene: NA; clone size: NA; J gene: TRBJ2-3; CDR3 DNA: TGTGCCAGCAGCGTAGGGGGGCGGGGAACGCAGTATTTT; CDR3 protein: CASSVGGRGTQYF
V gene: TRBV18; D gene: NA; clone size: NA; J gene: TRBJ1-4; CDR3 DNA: TGTGCCAGCTCACCAAGAGAGAGTGAAAAACTGTTTTTT; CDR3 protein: CASSPRESEKLFF
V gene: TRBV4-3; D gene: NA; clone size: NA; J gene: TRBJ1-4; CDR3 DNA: TGCGCCAGCAGCCGCGACCCGAATGAAAAACTGTTTTTT; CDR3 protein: CASSRDPNEKLFF
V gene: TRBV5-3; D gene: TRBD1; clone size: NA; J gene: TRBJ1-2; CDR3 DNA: TGTGCCAGCAGCCCGATCCCGACAGGGGGCTATGGCTACACCTTC; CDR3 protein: CASSPIPTGGYGYTF
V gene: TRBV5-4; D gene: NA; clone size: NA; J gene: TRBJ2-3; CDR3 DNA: TGTGCCAGCAGCTCCACAGATACGCAGTATTTT; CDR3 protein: CASSSTDTQYF
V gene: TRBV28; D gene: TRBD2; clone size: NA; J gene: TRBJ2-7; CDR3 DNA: TGTGCCAGCAGTCCAGGACTAGACGAGCAGTACTTC; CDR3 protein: CASSPGLDEQYF
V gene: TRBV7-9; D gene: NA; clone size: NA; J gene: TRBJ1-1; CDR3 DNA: TGTGCCAGCAGCGTACAGGGATCTGACACTGAAGCTTTCTTT; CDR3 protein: CASSVQGSDTEAFF
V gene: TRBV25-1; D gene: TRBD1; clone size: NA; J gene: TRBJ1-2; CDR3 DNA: TGTGCCAGCACCGGGACAGCCCGACTCTATGGCTACACCTTC; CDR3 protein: CASTGTARLYGYTF
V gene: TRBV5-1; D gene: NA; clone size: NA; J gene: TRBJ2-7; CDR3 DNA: TGCGCCAGCAGCTCCCCTGGGGGTAGCGACGAGCAGTACTTC; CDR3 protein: CASSSPGGSDEQYF
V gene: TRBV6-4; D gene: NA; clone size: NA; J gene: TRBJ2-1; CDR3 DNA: TGTGCCAGCAGTGAATGGGCGGGACTCACCTACAATGAGCAGTTCTTC; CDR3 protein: CASSEWAGLTYNEQFF
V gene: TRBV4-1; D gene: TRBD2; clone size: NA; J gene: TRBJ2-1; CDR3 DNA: TGCGCCAGCAGCCTCCCAGCGGGAGGGCCCGAGCAGTTCTTC; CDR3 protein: CASSLPAGGPEQFF
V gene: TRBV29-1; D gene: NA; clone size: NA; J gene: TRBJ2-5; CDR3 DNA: TGCAGCGTTGGGGGCGGGCAGGCAGCGGAGACCCAGTACTTC; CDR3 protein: CSVGGGQAAETQYF
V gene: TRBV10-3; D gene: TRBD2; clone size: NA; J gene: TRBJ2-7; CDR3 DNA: TGTGCCATCAGTGTTAGCGGGAGTTCTTTCGAGCAGTACTTC; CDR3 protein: CAISVSGSSFEQYF
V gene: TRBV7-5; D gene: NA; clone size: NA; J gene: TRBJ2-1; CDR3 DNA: TGTGCCAGAAGCTTAAACAGGGGGCTGTGGCTAGATACCAATGAGCAGTTCTTC; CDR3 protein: CARSLNRGLWLDTNEQFF
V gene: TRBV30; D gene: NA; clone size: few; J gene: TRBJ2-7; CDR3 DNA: TGTGCCTGGAGTCTGGACATGAGCTACGAGCAGTACTTC; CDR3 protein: CAWSLDMSYEQYF
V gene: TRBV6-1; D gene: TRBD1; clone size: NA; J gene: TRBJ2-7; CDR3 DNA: TGTGCCAGCAGTCCCCGCGCAGGGGGCCTCTACGAGCAGTACTTC; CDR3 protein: CASSPRAGGLYEQYF
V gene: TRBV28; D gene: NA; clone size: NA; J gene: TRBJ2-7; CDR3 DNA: TGTGCCAGCAGTCCCCAGGGGGGGGAGGTTTGGGACGAGCAGTACTTC; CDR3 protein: CASSPQGGEVWDEQYF
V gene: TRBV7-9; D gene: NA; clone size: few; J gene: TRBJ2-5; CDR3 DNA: TGTGCCAGCAGCCCCGTCCCGATACGCAATCAAGAGACCCAGTACTTC; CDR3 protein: CASSPVPIRNQETQYF
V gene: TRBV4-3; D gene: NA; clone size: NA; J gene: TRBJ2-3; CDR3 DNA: TGCGCCAGCAGCCAAGATTCCGCCGCAGGAGGGGGGATGGATACGCAGTATTTT; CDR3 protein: CASSQDSAAGGGMDTQYF
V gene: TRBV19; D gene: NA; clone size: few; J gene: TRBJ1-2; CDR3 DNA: TGTGCCAGTTTCTCGTGGGGTCGGACGGCTACTAACTATGGCTACACCTTC; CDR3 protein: CASFSWGRTATNYGYTF
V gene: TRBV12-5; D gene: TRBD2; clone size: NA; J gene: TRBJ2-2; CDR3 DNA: TGTGCTAGTGGTTTGGTAACTAGCGGAAACACCGGGGAGCTGTTTTTT; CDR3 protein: CASGLVTSGNTGELFF